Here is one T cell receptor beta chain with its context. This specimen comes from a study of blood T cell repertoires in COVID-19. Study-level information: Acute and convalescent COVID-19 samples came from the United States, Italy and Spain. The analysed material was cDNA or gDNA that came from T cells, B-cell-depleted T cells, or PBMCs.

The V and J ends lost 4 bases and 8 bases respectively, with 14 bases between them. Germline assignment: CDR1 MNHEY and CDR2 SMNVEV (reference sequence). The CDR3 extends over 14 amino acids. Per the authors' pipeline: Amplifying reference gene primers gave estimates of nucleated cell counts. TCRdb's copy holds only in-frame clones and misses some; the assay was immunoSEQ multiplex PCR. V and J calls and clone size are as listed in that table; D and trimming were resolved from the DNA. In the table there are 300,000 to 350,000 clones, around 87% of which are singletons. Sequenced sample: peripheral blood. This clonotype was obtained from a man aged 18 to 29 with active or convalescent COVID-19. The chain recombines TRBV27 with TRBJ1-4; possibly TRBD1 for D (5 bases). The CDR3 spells CASSYTLGGEKLFF. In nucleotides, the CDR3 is TGTGCCAGCAGTTATACCCTTGGGGGGGAAAAACTGTTTTTT.